Listed below are T cell receptor beta chains from one sample, sequenced in a study of CD4 T cells in relation to SARS-CoV-2 and coronaviruses. Data came from immunoSEQ multiplex PCR; TCRdb stores just in-frame clones and leaves some out. The sample contains tens of thousands of clones, 85% to 95% of which appear only once. Sequenced sample: naive CD4+ T cells from PBMCs. The receptors originated from a human donor in good health. CDR3s include the opening cysteine and the closing phenylalanine or tryptophan. The D gene is left open where the match is weak. A row's size may be missing; if present it is once, few, many or a size class.

size: -
D: TRBD2
J: TRBJ2-5
V: TRBV6-5
CDR3: CARGSGGQETQYF
DNA: TGTGCCCGGGGGTCGGGGGGACAAGAGACCCAGTACTTC

size: -
D: TRBD2
J: TRBJ2-4
V: TRBV11-2
CDR3: CASSPWTSGRQNIQYF
DNA: TGTGCCAGCAGCCCCTGGACTAGCGGGAGGCAAAACATTCAGTACTTC

size: -
D: TRBD2
J: TRBJ2-7
V: TRBV5-1
CDR3: CASSQMPASGPGEQYF
DNA: TGCGCCAGCAGCCAAATGCCAGCTAGCGGGCCGGGAGAGCAGTACTTC

size: -
D: -
J: TRBJ2-1
V: TRBV4-2
CDR3: CASSRTGSMLGEQFF
DNA: TGTGCCAGCAGCCGTACGGGGAGTATGCTAGGTGAGCAGTTCTTC

size: -
D: -
J: TRBJ1-6
V: TRBV30
CDR3: CAWSVDNSPLHF
DNA: TGTGCCTGGAGCGTCGATAATTCACCCCTCCACTTT

size: -
D: -
J: TRBJ1-3
V: TRBV7-7
CDR3: CASSLAGGAGNTIYF
DNA: TGTGCTAGCAGCTTAGCAGGTGGGGCTGGAAACACCATATATTTT

size: -
D: -
J: TRBJ2-7
V: TRBV3-1/TRBV3-2
CDR3: CASSPSYNIRAYEQYF
DNA: TGTGCCAGCAGTCCCAGCTATAATATCAGGGCCTACGAGCAGTACTTC

size: -
D: -
J: TRBJ2-2
V: TRBV5-4
CDR3: CASRIDRGNTGELFF
DNA: TGTGCCAGCAGGATCGACAGAGGGAACACCGGGGAGCTGTTTTTT

size: -
D: TRBD1
J: TRBJ2-1
V: TRBV9
CDR3: CASSPRTGGAYNEQFF
DNA: TGTGCCAGCAGCCCACGGACAGGGGGCGCCTACAATGAGCAGTTCTTC

size: -
D: TRBD2
J: TRBJ2-3
V: TRBV20-1
CDR3: CSASSGGIDADTQYF
DNA: TGCAGTGCTAGTAGCGGGGGAATCGACGCGGATACGCAGTATTTT

size: -
D: TRBD2
J: TRBJ2-7
V: TRBV5-4
CDR3: CASSLASGSFYEQYF
DNA: TGTGCCAGCAGCTTGGCGAGCGGGAGTTTTTACGAGCAGTACTTC

size: -
D: -
J: TRBJ1-3
V: TRBV5-1
CDR3: CASSLGPPPGGGNTIYF
DNA: TGCGCCAGCAGCTTGGGACCCCCCCCGGGGGGCGGAAACACCATATATTTT

size: -
D: -
J: TRBJ1-3
V: TRBV2
CDR3: CASSYGQGNTIYF
DNA: TGTGCCAGCAGTTACGGACAGGGAAACACCATATATTTT

size: -
D: -
J: TRBJ2-3
V: TRBV27
CDR3: CASSFSRGTDTQYF
DNA: TGTGCCAGCAGTTTTTCTCGGGGCACAGATACGCAGTATTTT

size: -
D: TRBD1
J: TRBJ2-1
V: TRBV18
CDR3: CASSPLRSGTGEFEQFF
DNA: TGTGCCAGCTCACCACTACGTTCCGGGACAGGGGAGTTTGAGCAGTTCTTC

size: -
D: TRBD1
J: TRBJ2-2
V: TRBV25-1
CDR3: CAKQTGLDTGELFF
DNA: TGTGCCAAACAGACAGGGTTGGACACCGGGGAGCTGTTTTTT

size: -
D: -
J: TRBJ1-2
V: TRBV12-3/TRBV12-4
CDR3: CASSSPAGLSYTF
DNA: TGTGCCAGCAGTAGCCCGGCTGGTCTAAGCTACACCTTC

size: -
D: -
J: TRBJ2-1
V: TRBV7-3
CDR3: CASRSSASSYNEQFF
DNA: TGTGCCAGCAGGTCTAGCGCGAGCTCCTACAATGAGCAGTTCTTC

size: -
D: -
J: TRBJ1-4
V: TRBV2
CDR3: CASSAGSLNEKLFF
DNA: TGTGCCAGCAGTGCCGGGAGTCTTAATGAAAAACTGTTTTTT

size: -
D: TRBD2
J: TRBJ2-7
V: TRBV5-1
CDR3: CASSSYLTGTSGYYEQYF
DNA: TGCGCCAGCAGCTCGTACTTGACAGGGACTAGCGGATACTACGAGCAGTACTTC

size: -
D: -
J: TRBJ1-1
V: TRBV9
CDR3: CASSPGHFNTEAFF
DNA: TGTGCCAGCAGCCCCGGACACTTCAACACTGAAGCTTTCTTT

size: -
D: -
J: TRBJ2-5
V: TRBV6-5
CDR3: CASRKELAAETQYF
DNA: TGTGCCAGCAGAAAGGAACTAGCAGCAGAGACCCAGTACTTC

size: -
D: TRBD1
J: TRBJ2-7
V: TRBV18
CDR3: CASSPTGTVGEQYF
DNA: TGTGCCAGCTCACCTACCGGGACAGTTGGCGAGCAGTACTTC

size: -
D: TRBD1
J: TRBJ1-6
V: TRBV5-4
CDR3: CASSSGTGIRPPLHF
DNA: TGTGCCAGCAGTTCCGGGACAGGGATACGGCCACCCCTCCACTTT

size: -
D: -
J: TRBJ1-1
V: TRBV18
CDR3: CASSPQGFYAFF
DNA: TGTGCCAGCTCACCCCAGGGTTTCTACGCTTTCTTT

size: -
D: -
J: TRBJ1-5
V: TRBV30
CDR3: CAWSGGGRYQPQHF
DNA: TGTGCCTGGAGTGGGGGGGGCAGGTACCAGCCCCAGCATTTT

size: -
D: -
J: TRBJ2-5
V: TRBV10-3
CDR3: CAISTTGRQETQYF
DNA: TGTGCCATCAGTACCACGGGGCGGCAAGAGACCCAGTACTTC

size: -
D: -
J: TRBJ1-3
V: TRBV9
CDR3: CASSVATGDTIYF
DNA: TGTGCCAGCAGCGTAGCTACGGGGGACACCATATATTTT

size: -
D: -
J: TRBJ1-5
V: TRBV7-9
CDR3: CASSPGQYPQPQHF
DNA: TGTGCCAGCAGCCCAGGGCAGTATCCGCAGCCCCAGCATTTT

size: -
D: TRBD1
J: TRBJ2-1
V: TRBV19
CDR3: CASNNRGSSEQFF
DNA: TGTGCCAGTAATAACAGGGGTTCGAGTGAGCAGTTCTTC

size: -
D: TRBD1
J: TRBJ1-5
V: TRBV18
CDR3: CASSRTGLSNQPQHF
DNA: TGTGCCAGCTCACGGACAGGGCTAAGCAATCAGCCCCAGCATTTT

size: -
D: -
J: TRBJ1-1
V: TRBV28
CDR3: CASSLLVRNTEAFF
DNA: TGTGCCAGCAGTTTATTGGTACGGAACACTGAAGCTTTCTTT

size: -
D: -
J: TRBJ2-1
V: TRBV12-5
CDR3: CASGLALGGPYNEQFF
DNA: TGTGCTAGTGGTTTGGCGCTGGGGGGGCCCTACAATGAGCAGTTCTTC

size: -
D: -
J: TRBJ1-4
V: TRBV27
CDR3: CASRSNNEKLFF
DNA: TGTGCCAGCAGAAGTAATAATGAAAAACTGTTTTTT

size: -
D: TRBD1
J: TRBJ2-7
V: TRBV18
CDR3: CASSRGQGAFYEQYF
DNA: TGTGCCAGCTCCAGGGGGCAGGGGGCTTTCTACGAGCAGTACTTC

size: once
D: -
J: TRBJ2-2
V: TRBV7-7
CDR3: CASSLFFRGNTGELFF
DNA: TGTGCCAGCAGCTTATTTTTCAGGGGCAACACCGGGGAGCTGTTTTTT

size: -
D: -
J: TRBJ1-5
V: TRBV27
CDR3: CASSLSERLGQPQHF
DNA: TGTGCCAGCAGTTTATCTGAGCGGCTTGGACAGCCCCAGCATTTT

size: once
D: -
J: TRBJ1-6
V: TRBV7-9
CDR3: CASSLTGNSPLHF
DNA: TGTGCCAGCAGCTTAACCGGGAACTCACCCCTCCACTTT

size: -
D: -
J: TRBJ2-5
V: TRBV11-3
CDR3: CASSLTGGTQYF
DNA: TGTGCCAGCAGCTTAACGGGCGGGACCCAGTACTTC

size: -
D: -
J: TRBJ1-6
V: TRBV7-2
CDR3: CASSGANSPLHF
DNA: TGTGCCAGCTCGGGGGCGAATTCACCCCTCCACTTT

size: -
D: TRBD2
J: TRBJ2-7
V: TRBV3-1/TRBV3-2
CDR3: CASSPLAGFSYEQYF
DNA: TGTGCCAGCAGCCCACTAGCGGGGTTCTCCTACGAGCAGTACTTC

size: once
D: -
J: TRBJ2-2
V: TRBV7-3
CDR3: CASSLTGPGLNTGELFF
DNA: TGTGCCAGCAGCCTCACCGGGCCGGGGTTGAATACCGGGGAGCTGTTTTTT

size: -
D: -
J: TRBJ1-3
V: TRBV21-1
CDR3: CASSRRDRCNGNTIYF
DNA: TGTGCCAGCAGCAGAAGGGACCGGTGCAATGGAAACACCATATATTTT

size: -
D: TRBD2
J: TRBJ2-1
V: TRBV9
CDR3: CASSRLAGAKSSYNEQFF
DNA: TGTGCCAGCAGCCGACTAGCGGGAGCGAAAAGCTCCTACAATGAGCAGTTCTTC

size: -
D: -
J: TRBJ2-5
V: TRBV12-1
CDR3: CASGGGKGLAGGQETQYF
DNA: TGTGCCAGCGGAGGCGGAAAGGGACTAGCGGGGGGCCAAGAGACCCAGTACTTC

size: -
D: -
J: TRBJ1-2
V: TRBV28
CDR3: CASRKPTGNYGYTF
DNA: TGTGCCAGCAGAAAACCAACAGGGAACTATGGCTACACCTTC